These 18 T cell receptor beta chains were all obtained from the same sample, sequenced in a study of blood T cell repertoires in COVID-19 (dated by TCRdb to the early 2020s). To prepare the library, the immunoSEQ multiplex PCR assay was applied. In TCRdb, the immuneACCESS table is reduced to in-frame sequences with V and J assigned. These tables do not hold every clone; where another copy was compared, an unresolved V gene accounts for under half, and the others remain unexplained. Here the sample has 50,000 to 65,000 clones; 85% to 95% occur a single time. Of the sample, approximately 4.6% is held by the ten largest clones. The sample taken for sequencing was peripheral blood. These receptors originate from a man over 45 with active COVID-19.

V usage is TRBV14 and J usage is TRBJ2-1, with D possibly being TRBD2 (6 bases). The germline CDR1 and CDR2 sequences are SGHDN and FVKESK. This CDR3 spans 17 amino acids. V was cut by 0 bases and J by 7 bases, with 19 bases left in between. The CDR3 region is CASSQDYDGSLWNEQFF. The CDR3 region has the DNA TGTGCCAGCAGCCAAGACTATGACGGGAGTTTGTGGAATGAGCAGTTCTTC.

The gene calls are TRBV28 and TRBJ1-5; 10 nucleotides agree with TRBD1. J gave up 5 bases and V 7 bases, and 23 bases lay outside the gene matches. The CDR3 is made up of 20 amino acids. Germline CDR1 is MDHEN and CDR2 is SYDVKM. CDR3 residues: CASTIRPPILRDRGDQPQHF. The CDR3 DNA is TGTGCCAGCACGATTCGACCCCCAATACTCCGGGACAGGGGTGATCAGCCCCAGCATTTT. Variable domain in full (rest from reference TRBV28 and TRBJ1-5): DVKVTQSSRYLVKRTGEKVFLECVQDMDHENMFWYRQDPGLGLRLIYFSYDVKMKEKGDIPEGYSVSREKKERFSLILESASTNQTSMYLCASTIRPPILRDRGDQPQHFGDGTRLSIL.

This clone appeared a few times. The J gene is TRBJ2-7, the V gene TRBV23-1, with a possible D match to TRBD1 (5 bases). TRBV23-1 is sorted into the ORF group, with uncertain function. V lost 0 bases to trimming and J lost 2 bases, with 14 bases between them. CDR3 length: 16 amino acids. The CDR3: CASSQSSGWSTYEQYF. The CDR3 DNA reads TGCGCCAGCAGTCAATCGTCAGGGTGGAGCACCTACGAGCAGTACTTC.

The chain carries TRBV30 and TRBJ2-2; TRBD1 matches 7 bases. This CDR3 region has 16 residues. V was pared by 3 bases and J by 0 bases, with 7 bases of the junction left unmatched. Germline V gives CDR1 GTSNPN, CDR2 SVGIG (reference sequence). The CDR3 sequence is CAWSEDRTANTGELFF. CDR3 bases: TGTGCCTGGAGCGAGGACAGGACTGCGAACACCGGGGAGCTGTTTTTT.

This rearrangement joins TRBV3-1 (or the pseudogene TRBV3-2) to TRBJ1-2; D perhaps matches TRBD1 (5 bases). This CDR3 spans 16 amino acids. Per germline, CDR1 LGHDT and CDR2 YNNKEL (reference sequence). V was trimmed by 2 bases and J by 0 bases, leaving 13 bases between them. In DNA form, the CDR3 reads TGTGCCAGCAGCCAACGGGGAGGGGACTCTAACTATGGCTACACCTTC. It encodes CASSQRGGDSNYGYTF.

This clone was found a few times. The chain has TRBV5-6 and TRBJ2-3; tentatively, D is TRBD1 (6 bases). The CDR3 is 15 residues long. V dropped 1 base and J dropped 2 bases, with 11 bases sitting between them. CDR1 and CDR2 from the germline V gene are SGHDT and YYEEEE. The CDR3 nucleotides read TGTGCCAGCAGCTTGAGTCGGGACAACACAGATACGCAGTATTTT. It encodes CASSLSRDNTDTQYF.

This rearrangement joins TRBV5-5 to TRBJ1-1; D not resolved. Trimming cost V 4 bases and J 0 bases, with 10 bases left between them. In germline, CDR1 is SGHKS, CDR2 YYEKEE (reference sequence). The CDR3 covers 14 residues. The CDR3 region is CASSTPGMNTEAFF. CDR3 nucleotides: TGTGCCAGCAGCACCCCGGGAATGAACACTGAAGCTTTCTTT.

The V call is TRBV5-1, the J call TRBJ2-5; 8 nucleotides agree with TRBD1. With V trimmed by 4 bases and J by 7 bases, 9 bases remained unmatched. The germline gives CDR1 SGHRS, CDR2 YFSETQ. This CDR3 contains 14 residues. CDR3 coding DNA: TGCGCCAGCAGCCGTCGGGGACAGGAGGGGACCCAGTACTTC. It specifies CASSRRGQEGTQYF. Variable domain in full (rest from reference TRBV5-1 and TRBJ2-5): KAGVTQTPRYLIKTRGQQVTLSCSPISGHRSVSWYQQTPGQGLQFLFEYFSETQRNKGNFPGRFSGRQFSNSRSEMNVSTLELGDSALYLCASSRRGQEGTQYFGPGTRLLVL.

The chain combines TRBV15 with TRBJ2-7; D gene ambiguous. The germline gives CDR1 LNHNV, CDR2 YYDKDF (reference sequence). CDR3 length: 17 amino acids. Trimming removed 0 bases at V and 3 bases at J, with 18 bases between. CDR3 in amino acids: CATSRENVSTSHYEQYF. CDR3 nucleotides: TGTGCCACCAGCAGAGAGAACGTGAGCACCTCTCACTACGAGCAGTACTTC.

The V gene is TRBV7-2, the J gene TRBJ1-1; D possibly corresponds to TRBD1 (6 bases). Trimming removed 0 bases from V and 4 bases from J, with 18 bases in between. Germline CDR1 and CDR2: SGHTA and FQGNSA. The CDR3 loop spans 17 amino acids. CDR3 sequence (DNA): TGTGCCAGCAGCTTAGCGGGGAGGGGGGCCTGGGGCACTGAAGCTTTCTTT. As protein: CASSLAGRGAWGTEAFF.

This clone came up a few times. This sequence joins TRBV7-3 and TRBJ1-1, with TRBD1 matching 7 bases. The CDR3 has 14 residues. The junction had 7 bases not matched to a gene; V was cut back by 5 bases and J by 4 bases. The germline V gene encodes CDR1 SGHTA and CDR2 FQGTGA. DNA for the CDR3: TGTGCCAGCAGCCCAGACAGGGATTCCACTGAAGCTTTCTTT. Amino acids: CASSPDRDSTEAFF.

This CDR3 reads CASSLNPGGGAETQYF. Here the CDR3 DNA reads TGTGCCAGCAGCTTAAACCCGGGTGGTGGGGCAGAGACCCAGTACTTC. The V call is TRBV7-7, the J call TRBJ2-5; D possibly corresponds to TRBD1 (5 bases). This CDR3 is built from 16 residues. V was trimmed by 2 bases and J by 4 bases, leaving 17 bases between them. Germline lookup yields CDR1 SSHAT and CDR2 FNYEAQ (reference sequence).

This clone occurred once. The chain joins TRBV18 to TRBJ2-1; TRBD2 matches at 8 bases. The CDR3 extends over 15 amino acids. Trimming at V came to 6 bases and at J to 8 bases, leaving 12 bases not matched to a gene. The germline gives CDR1 KGHSH, CDR2 LQKENI. The CDR3 coding sequence is TGTGCCAGCTCCCCGGGAAGCGGGAGTCGGGATGAGCAGTTCTTC. Protein sequence: CASSPGSGSRDEQFF.

V is TRBV27 and J is TRBJ2-1; 7 nucleotides agree with TRBD1. Trimming cost V 5 bases and J 0 bases; bases outside gene matches: 7. CDR1 is MNHEY and CDR2 is SMNVEV in the germline V gene (reference sequence). The CDR3 covers 16 residues. The CDR3 region is CASSGPQGSSYNEQFF. CDR3 nucleotide sequence: TGTGCCAGCAGTGGTCCACAGGGGAGCTCCTACAATGAGCAGTTCTTC.

This chain links TRBV7-9 with TRBJ2-2; D call uncertain. This CDR3 spans 15 amino acids. Looked up from germline, CDR1 is SEHNR and CDR2 is FQNEAQ (reference sequence). Trimming removed 5 bases at V and 0 bases at J, with 10 bases between. CDR3 DNA: TGTGCCAGCAGCGCCCGAGGAGCGAACACCGGGGAGCTGTTTTTT. Translated: CASSARGANTGELFF.

This sequence joins TRBV28 and TRBJ2-7, with D possibly being TRBD2 (6 bases). CDR1 is MDHEN and CDR2 is SYDVKM in the germline V gene. V was cut by 7 bases and J by 0 bases, with 13 bases left in between. The CDR3 covers 14 residues. This CDR3 reads CASTGGTFSYEQYF. For the CDR3, the DNA is TGTGCCAGCACCGGGGGAACATTCTCCTACGAGCAGTACTTC.

CDR3 nucleotide sequence: TGTGCCAGCAGTCGGACAGGGGGGTACATTCAGTACTTC. The encoded protein is CASSRTGGYIQYF. The V gene is TRBV7-2, the J gene TRBJ2-4, with TRBD1 matching over 10 bases. V was clipped by 6 bases and J by 8 bases; unmatched bases: 4. In germline, CDR1 is SGHTA, CDR2 FQGNSA. The CDR3 loop spans 13 amino acids.

V gene TRBV19 combines with J gene TRBJ1-2; D ambiguous. Trimming cost V 5 bases and J 4 bases, with 14 bases left between them. Germline V gives CDR1 LNHDA, CDR2 SQIVND (reference sequence). This CDR3 spans 14 amino acids. CDR3 in DNA: TGTGCCAGTAGTGAAATAACTGAGCTCTATGGCTACACCTTC. It codes for CASSEITELYGYTF.